These T cell receptor beta chains were read from a single sample in a study of shared T cell receptors in the human thymus. Assay used: immunoSEQ multiplex PCR; TCRdb lists only in-frame clones, some missing. Found here are roughly 700,000 clones, roughly 88% of them singletons; the top ten hold approximately 0.011%. The same sample was also used in a study of human thymus T cells.

The specimen was thymocytes. The receptors come from a boy less than two years old with a congenital heart defect. Each CDR3 is given with its conserved first and last residue. A D gene is named only where the DNA matches it firmly. The size field is filled for only some rows; it gives once, few, many or a size class.

j_gene,d_gene,v_gene,abundance,CDR3nt,CDR3aa
TRBJ2-7,TRBD2,TRBV2,NA,TGTGCCAGCAGTGAATGGGGGGGGTCCTCCTACGAGCAGTACTTC,CASSEWGGSSYEQYF
TRBJ2-7,TRBD2,TRBV7-2,NA,TGTGCCAGCAGCTTAGGGCTCCGCGGGAGGTCCTACGAGCAGTACTTC,CASSLGLRGRSYEQYF
TRBJ2-7,NA,TRBV5-8,NA,TGTGCCAGCAGCTCCGGGACAATGCTTCAGGAACCCTACGAGCAGTACTTC,CASSSGTMLQEPYEQYF
TRBJ2-7,NA,TRBV7-2,NA,TGTGCCAGCAGCTGGGGGGTCGGTCACCCCTACGAGCAGTACTTC,CASSWGVGHPYEQYF
TRBJ2-3,TRBD2,TRBV9,NA,TGTGCCAGCAGCGTTGGCAGGGAGGGGCACGGTACAGATACGCAGTATTTT,CASSVGREGHGTDTQYF
TRBJ1-2,NA,TRBV14,few,TGTGCCAGCAGCGCGGGAGGGTATGGCTACACCTTC,CASSAGGYGYTF
TRBJ2-7,TRBD2,TRBV10-1,NA,TGCGCCAGCAGCGCCCGACTAGCGGGAGGGCCCTACGAGCAGTACTTC,CASSARLAGGPYEQYF
TRBJ2-7,NA,TRBV5-1,once,TGCGCCAGCGCCAAGGGCCAGAGGACAGGGCCGCTAGCGGTTCCCTACGAGCAGTACTTC,CASAKGQRTGPLAVPYEQYF
TRBJ2-1,NA,TRBV5-1,NA,TGCGCCAGCAGCCCCCGGCGGGACTCCTACAATGAGCAGTTCTTC,CASSPRRDSYNEQFF
TRBJ1-2,NA,TRBV7-8,NA,TGTGCCAGCAGCAGATGGGGGGAAGGCTACACCTTC,CASSRWGEGYTF
TRBJ2-5,TRBD1,TRBV25-1,once,TGTGCCAGCAGTGAATCTGTGGGACAGGGGGAGGAGACCCAGTACTTC,CASSESVGQGEETQYF
TRBJ1-1,TRBD1,TRBV27,NA,TGTGCCAGCAGTATCGCTGGGACAGGGGGGGAGGGTTTGGCTGAAGCTTTCTTT,CASSIAGTGGEGLAEAFF
TRBJ2-3,TRBD2,TRBV27,NA,TGTGCCAGCAGTCCACGACTAGCGGGACCCGACACAGATACGCAGTATTTT,CASSPRLAGPDTDTQYF
TRBJ1-2,TRBD1,TRBV20-1,once,TGCAGTGGCGACAGGGGTCCTGGCTACACCTTC,CSGDRGPGYTF
TRBJ2-1,TRBD2,TRBV11-1,NA,TGTGCCAGCAGCTTCGGCGGGAGGAACCTAGGTCGGGTTAACAATGAGCAGTTCTTC,CASSFGGRNLGRVNNEQFF
TRBJ2-7,NA,TRBV27,NA,TGTGCCAGCAGCCGCAGGGGCAGCTCCTACGAGCAGTACTTC,CASSRRGSSYEQYF
TRBJ1-1,NA,TRBV2,once,TGTGCCAGCAGTCACACGGCAGGGGTTCTTAATCGTGCTTTCTTT,CASSHTAGVLNRAFF
TRBJ2-1,TRBD2,TRBV4-3,once,TGCGCCAGCAGCCAAGATCGGAGTAGCGGGAGCAATGAGCAGTTCTTC,CASSQDRSSGSNEQFF
TRBJ2-7,TRBD2,TRBV30,NA,TGTGCCTGGAGTGTACTAGCGCGCCACGAGCAGTACTTC,CAWSVLARHEQYF
TRBJ2-1,TRBD1,TRBV29-1,once,TGCAGCGTTGTCAGGGGGAGTTACAATGAGCAGTTCTTC,CSVVRGSYNEQFF
TRBJ2-4,TRBD2,TRBV4-1,NA,TGCGCCAGCAGCCAACGGGGGGTTTCCATTCAGTACTTC,CASSQRGVSIQYF
TRBJ2-7,TRBD2,TRBV27,NA,TGTGCCAGCAGTTTCCAGCGGGAGTATGTATACGAGCAGTACTTC,CASSFQREYVYEQYF
TRBJ2-3,TRBD2,TRBV25-1,NA,TGTGCCAGCAGTGAATTGTTAGGGACTAGCGGCACAGATACGCAGTATTTT,CASSELLGTSGTDTQYF
TRBJ1-2,NA,TRBV5-5,NA,TGTGCCAGCCAGGGAGGGACCTATGGCTACACCTTC,CASQGGTYGYTF
TRBJ2-7,NA,TRBV28,NA,TGTGCCACCCTGTCTAACTACTACGAGCAGTACTTC,CATLSNYYEQYF
TRBJ2-1,TRBD2,TRBV7-7,NA,TGTGCTAGCAGCCCCCGGGAGGGGGCCTACAATGAGCAGTTCTTC,CASSPREGAYNEQFF
TRBJ2-2,NA,TRBV6-1,NA,TGTGCCAGCAGGTGGTCCCAGGGCACCGGGGAGCTGTTTTTT,CASRWSQGTGELFF
TRBJ1-1,TRBD1,TRBV6-5,NA,TGTGCCAGCCAGGGGGGAGGGAACACTGAAGCTTTCTTT,CASQGGGNTEAFF
TRBJ1-1,NA,TRBV25-1,NA,TGTGCCAGCAGGGCCTCACAGGGGAACACTGAAGCTTTCTTT,CASRASQGNTEAFF
TRBJ1-2,NA,TRBV7-2,NA,TGTGCCGGCAGCTCACCCTTCCAGAGGGCCCCCGGCAGTGGCTACACCTTC,CAGSSPFQRAPGSGYTF
TRBJ2-1,TRBD1,TRBV5-1,once,TGCGCCAGCAGCTTAGACAGGGGGGGGGACAATGAGCAGTTCTTC,CASSLDRGGDNEQFF
TRBJ2-7,TRBD1,TRBV6-6,NA,TGTGCCAGCACTCTCGACCCGGGACAGGGGGCCTACGAGCAGTACTTC,CASTLDPGQGAYEQYF
TRBJ1-6,NA,TRBV6-5,NA,TGTGCCAGCAGTCGACTCGCGGCTGATTCACCCCTCCACTTT,CASSRLAADSPLHF
TRBJ2-1,NA,TRBV7-8,few,TGTGCCAGCAGCTTAGGGACAGCTCAGGGGAGCAATGAGCAGTTCTTC,CASSLGTAQGSNEQFF
TRBJ2-4,TRBD2,TRBV5-6,NA,TGTGCCAGCAGCTTGGTAGGACTAGCGGATAAAAACATTCAGTACTTC,CASSLVGLADKNIQYF
TRBJ2-7,NA,TRBV5-8,NA,TGTGCCAGCAGCCCGGGGACGGGGGAGAGCTCCTACGAGCAGTACTTC,CASSPGTGESSYEQYF
TRBJ2-1,TRBD2,TRBV7-2,NA,TGTGCCAGCAGCCCGATCACCCCTAGCGGGAGGGCGGATGAGCAGTTCTTC,CASSPITPSGRADEQFF
TRBJ2-2,TRBD2,TRBV27,NA,TGTGCCAGCAGTTTCGGTCTAGCGGGAACGGGGGAGCTGTTTTTT,CASSFGLAGTGELFF
TRBJ1-5,TRBD1,TRBV2,NA,TGTGCCAGCAGTCTACCGGACAGGGGGCACCAGCCCCAGCATTTT,CASSLPDRGHQPQHF
TRBJ1-4,NA,TRBV19,few,TGTGCCAGTAGTATGTCGGGGGTGGTTAATGAAAAACTGTTTTTT,CASSMSGVVNEKLFF
TRBJ2-1,TRBD2,TRBV5-4,NA,TGTGCCAGCAGCTTTAAAAGCGATTTGGCTAGCGGGAGTGACAATGAGCAGTTCTTC,CASSFKSDLASGSDNEQFF
TRBJ1-1,NA,TRBV29-1,NA,TGCAGCACAATTAGGACAGTGAACACTGAAGCTTTCTTT,CSTIRTVNTEAFF
TRBJ2-7,NA,TRBV2,NA,TGTGCCAGCAGCAGGGCGGATTACGAGCAGTACTTC,CASSRADYEQYF
TRBJ2-7,NA,TRBV2,NA,TGTGCCAGCAGTCCCGTCGGTCTCTACGAGCAGTACTTC,CASSPVGLYEQYF
TRBJ2-7,NA,TRBV11-2,NA,TGTGCCAGCAGCTTCGGGGTTCACGGCGAGCAGTACTTC,CASSFGVHGEQYF
TRBJ2-7,NA,TRBV11-2,NA,TGTGCCAGCAGCCCCGTGGCCGACGGACAGTGGAACTTC,CASSPVADGQWNF
TRBJ1-5,TRBD1,TRBV19,NA,TGTGCCAGTAGTGTTGTCTTGTGTACTTGGGACAGGGCAGATCAGCCCCAGCATTTT,CASSVVLCTWDRADQPQHF
TRBJ2-7,NA,TRBV7-8,NA,TGTGCCAGCAGCTGGTCACAACAGGGCTACGAGCAGTACTTC,CASSWSQQGYEQYF
TRBJ1-2,NA,TRBV30,NA,TGTGCCTGGAGTACGGGCTATGGCTACACCTTC,CAWSTGYGYTF
TRBJ2-1,TRBD1,TRBV27,NA,TGTGCCAGCAGTTTATCGTTAGGGGACAGGGGGTTCAATGAGCAGTTCTTC,CASSLSLGDRGFNEQFF